The next 26 T cell receptor beta chains were all read from a single sample in a study of blood T cell repertoires in COVID-19. The table came from immunoSEQ multiplex PCR; TCRdb's copy has only in-frame clones and leaves some out. The table lists about 310,000 clones, around nine tenths of them singletons, with 1% in the top ten. Sample: peripheral blood. Every receptor here comes from a man over 45 with active or convalescent COVID-19.

CDR3 protein: CASSETRNNQPQHF. CDR3 bases: TGTGCCAGCAGTGAGACAAGAAACAATCAGCCCCAGCATTTT. This rearrangement joins TRBV6-1 to TRBJ1-5; D gene unclear. This CDR3 has 14 residues. V shed 3 bases and J shed 3 bases, with 9 bases lying between them. CDR1 is MNHNS, CDR2 SASEGT, per germline.

This chain links TRBV6-5 with TRBJ2-1; 11 nucleotides agree with TRBD2. V was pared by 2 bases and J by 5 bases, with 5 bases of the junction left unmatched. The CDR3 length is 16 residues. CDR1 is MNHEY, CDR2 SVGAGI, per germline. CDR3 in amino acids: CASSYGSGRAHNEQFF. The CDR3 bases are TGTGCCAGCAGTTACGGTAGCGGGAGGGCACACAATGAGCAGTTCTTC.

V gene TRBV12-5 combines with J gene TRBJ2-7; D perhaps matches TRBD1 (5 bases). This CDR3 comprises 17 residues. V was pared by 2 bases and J by 11 bases, with 28 bases between. Germline V gives CDR1 LGHNT, CDR2 FRNRAP. The CDR3 nucleotides are TGTGCTAGTGGTTTGAGGCTGGCCAGGGTGGTCTCATGTAAGAAGTACTTC. Protein product: CASGLRLARVVSCKKYF.

The DNA for the CDR3 is TGTGCCAGCAGAGACAGTTATAATTCACCCCTCCACTTT. Protein product: CASRDSYNSPLHF. This chain links TRBV6-5 with TRBJ1-6; D may be TRBD1 (5 bases). V lost 6 bases and J 4 bases, leaving 7 bases between the germline ends. The CDR3 totals 13 residues. Germline CDR1 is MNHEY and CDR2 is SVGAGI.

The rearrangement uses TRBV11-2 and TRBJ1-4; D possibly corresponds to TRBD1 (6 bases). Germline V gene sequence: CDR1 SGHAT, CDR2 FQNNGV. V was trimmed by 5 bases and J by 0 bases, leaving 13 bases between them. The CDR3 consists of 16 residues. The CDR3, as DNA: TGTGCCAGCAGCCCGGACAGCTTTGCAACTAATGAAAAACTGTTTTTT. Translation: CASSPDSFATNEKLFF.

The chain couples TRBV19 to TRBJ1-1, with 8 bases that match TRBD1. The CDR3 spans 14 residues. Trimming removed 7 bases from V and 3 bases from J; junction bases left unmatched: 7. Germline CDR1 LNHDA, CDR2 SQIVND (reference sequence). The CDR3, as DNA: TGTGCCAGTACCTGGACAGGGCGATACACTGAAGCTTTCTTT. This codes for CASTWTGRYTEAFF.

CDR3 amino acids: CASSLGLDRANYGYTF. CDR3 nucleotide sequence: TGTGCCAGCAGCCTGGGGTTAGACAGGGCTAACTATGGCTACACCTTC. V is TRBV5-5 and J is TRBJ1-2; the match to TRBD1 covers 7 bases. Germline loops: CDR1 SGHKS, CDR2 YYEKEE (reference sequence). The CDR3 totals 16 residues. J lost 0 bases, V lost 4 bases, and 9 bases had no gene match.

The rearrangement uses TRBV28 and TRBJ2-3, with TRBD1 matching 7 bases. J gave up 5 bases and V 2 bases, and 4 bases lay outside the gene matches. This CDR3 contains 14 residues. Germline values: CDR1 MDHEN, CDR2 SYDVKM. The chain's CDR3 is CASSLRGLGDTQYF. The CDR3, as DNA: TGTGCCAGCAGTTTAAGGGGGCTGGGAGATACGCAGTATTTT.

Details on this clone: Sequence at one end of the junction differs from germline and may be a read error. V and J are TRBV6-5 and TRBJ1-2; D perhaps matches TRBD1 (6 bases). CDR1 is MNHEY, CDR2 SVGAGI, per germline. CDR3 size: 15 residues. For the CDR3, the DNA is TGTGCCAGCAGCCGAACTCAGGACAGCTTTGATGGCTACATCTTC. It yields the protein CASSRTQDSFDGYIF.

V and J are TRBV27 and TRBJ1-6; D is uncertain. Trimming left V 6 bases short and J 14 bases short, with 17 bases between. This CDR3 comprises 13 residues. Per the germline V gene, CDR1 is MNHEY and CDR2 is SMNVEV (reference sequence). The CDR3 is CASSGNSLISLHF. CDR3 nucleotide sequence: TGTGCCAGCAGCGGGAACTCTCTAATTTCCCTCCACTTT.

The chain joins TRBV7-8 to TRBJ1-4; TRBD1 might be the D (5 bases). The germline V gene encodes CDR1 SGHVS and CDR2 FQNEAQ. The length of the CDR3 is 13 residues. Trimming removed 5 bases from V and 4 bases from J, with 8 bases in between. CDR3 residues: CASSLQDNEKLFF. The CDR3 DNA reads as TGTGCCAGCAGCCTACAGGATAATGAAAAACTGTTTTTT.

This clone is a singleton in its sample. This chain connects TRBV7-8 to TRBJ1-2; tentatively, D is TRBD1 (6 bases). The CDR3 is 14 residues long. V lost 0 bases, J lost 4 bases, and 9 bases lay in between. Germline CDR1 and CDR2: SGHVS and FQNEAQ. The CDR3 sequence: CASSLADSFYGYTF. In DNA form, the CDR3 reads TGTGCCAGCAGCTTAGCGGACAGCTTCTATGGCTACACCTTC.

J is TRBJ2-1 and V is TRBV6-2 or TRBV6-3, with 10 bases matching TRBD2. Germline V gene sequence: CDR1 MNHEY, CDR2 SVGEGT. The J segment lost 0 bases and the V segment lost 5 bases, leaving 16 bases of the junction unmatched. This CDR3 region has 20 residues. This CDR3 reads CASSTTSGTDPSSSYNEQFF. CDR3 coding DNA: TGTGCCAGCAGTACTACTAGCGGGACAGACCCATCCAGCTCCTACAATGAGCAGTTCTTC.

The gene calls are TRBV2 and TRBJ2-1, with TRBD1 matching 7 bases. This CDR3 comprises 14 residues. The V gene's germline CDR1 is SNHLY and CDR2 FYNNEI. Trimming at V came to 5 bases and at J to 3 bases, leaving 4 bases not matched to a gene. CDR3 nucleotide sequence: TGTGCCAGCAGTAAAGGACAGGTCTACAATGAGCAGTTCTTC. Translating gives CASSKGQVYNEQFF.

The V gene is TRBV19, the J gene TRBJ2-2; 8 positions match TRBD1. CDR1 and CDR2 (germline): LNHDA, SQIVND (reference sequence). The CDR3 sequence is 15 residues long. V gave up 3 bases and J gave up 7 bases; unmatched junction bases: 7. Here the CDR3 DNA reads TGTGCCAGTAGTATCTACGGACAGGGCGGCGGGGAGCTGTTTTTT. The encoded protein is CASSIYGQGGGELFF.

The V call is TRBV6-5, the J call TRBJ2-1; 15 bases fit TRBD2. CDR1 is MNHEY, CDR2 SVGAGI, per germline. Trimming took 6 bases from V and 8 from J; bases not matched to a gene: 5. The CDR3 has 15 amino acids. CDR3 DNA sequence: TGTGCCAGCAGACCCGGACTAGCGGGAGGGTATGAGCAGTTCTTC. Protein product: CASRPGLAGGYEQFF.

The CDR3 region is CASLWTGYTGELFF. CDR3 nucleotide sequence: TGTGCCAGCCTGTGGACAGGGTACACCGGGGAGCTGTTTTTT. V and J are TRBV6-5 and TRBJ2-2; 8 nucleotides align to TRBD1. CDR3 length: 14 amino acids. Trimming cost V 8 bases and J 3 bases; bases outside gene matches: 5. Germline V gene lookup returns CDR1 MNHEY and CDR2 SVGAGI.

The gene calls are TRBV3-1 (or the pseudogene TRBV3-2) and TRBJ2-4; D remains ambiguous. The V end lost 2 bases, the J end lost 0 bases, and 8 bases lay between the germline ends. This CDR3 is 15 amino acids long. Looked up from germline, CDR1 is LGHDT and CDR2 is YNNKEL (reference sequence). The CDR3 DNA reads TGTGCCAGCAGCCAACAGGCTCTAGCCAAAAACATTCAGTACTTC. It specifies CASSQQALAKNIQYF.

The chain joins TRBV5-4 to TRBJ1-6; D is unclear. The CDR3 loop spans 15 amino acids. In germline, CDR1 is SGHNT, CDR2 YYREEE (reference sequence). V was cut by 0 bases and J by 6 bases, with 10 bases left in between. The CDR3 nucleotides read TGTGCCAGCAGCTTGGAGAGGGCGGGTAATTCACCCCTCCACTTT. This gives the protein CASSLERAGNSPLHF.

The genes are TRBV5-1 and TRBJ2-5; possibly TRBD2 for D (7 bases). In germline, CDR1 is SGHRS, CDR2 YFSETQ. The CDR3 is 16 residues long. V was shortened by 6 bases and J by 5 bases, with 23 bases between the two germline ends. The CDR3 is CASTLGGGRGQETQYF. The CDR3 bases are TGCGCCAGCACCCTGGGAGGGGGACGAGGGCAGGAGACCCAGTACTTC.

This clone occurred once. This sequence joins TRBV4-1 and TRBJ2-1; a possible D gene is TRBD2 (6 bases). V was pared by 2 bases and J by 5 bases, with 19 bases between. Germline CDR1 is MGHRA and CDR2 is YSYEKL. CDR3 length equals 17 residues. CDR3 sequence: CASSQRAKTSFHNEQFF. In DNA form, the CDR3 reads TGCGCCAGCAGCCAACGTGCGAAAACTAGCTTCCACAATGAGCAGTTCTTC.

The chain carries TRBV7-6 and TRBJ2-3; TRBD2 aligns across 15 bases. This CDR3 has 18 amino acids. V gave up 5 bases and J gave up 2 bases; unmatched junction bases: 8. Germline V gene lookup returns CDR1 SGHVS and CDR2 FNYEAQ. The CDR3 DNA follows: TGTGCCAGCAGCCCACCGGGACTAGCGGGGGGCTTCACAGATACGCAGTATTTT. Its translation: CASSPPGLAGGFTDTQYF.

This clone was recorded once. Here the CDR3 reads CASLRTGEGTDTQYF. The DNA for the CDR3 is TGTGCCAGCTTAAGGACAGGGGAAGGCACAGATACGCAGTATTTT. J is TRBJ2-3 and V is TRBV5-6; 9 bases align to TRBD1. Germline CDR1 is SGHDT and CDR2 is YYEEEE. Germline trimming cut 7 bases from V and 1 base from J; bases unmatched to any gene: 7. The CDR3 has 15 residues.

There are a few counts of this clone. The chain joins TRBV2 to TRBJ2-2; the match to TRBD2 covers 9 bases. Germline CDR1 is SNHLY and CDR2 is FYNNEI. The CDR3 spans 14 residues. V trimming: 8 bases; J trimming: 5 bases; junction bases outside the gene matches: 6. The CDR3 is CASGGRGATGELFF. CDR3 in DNA: TGTGCCAGCGGCGGGAGGGGAGCGACCGGGGAGCTGTTTTTT.

The rearrangement uses TRBV5-1 and TRBJ2-1; weak D call: TRBD1 (6 bases). The CDR3 consists of 18 residues. Germline CDR1 is SGHRS and CDR2 is YFSETQ. The V end lost 0 bases, the J end lost 1 base, and 17 bases lay between the germline ends. The CDR3 DNA follows: TGCGCCAGCAGCTTGGACCTGAGGACAGCCTTTTCCTACAATGAGCAGTTCTTC. It encodes CASSLDLRTAFSYNEQFF.

The chain has TRBV5-1 and TRBJ2-1; D might be TRBD2 (5 bases). Trimming stripped 1 base from V and 4 bases from J, with 15 bases between. Germline CDR1 SGHRS, CDR2 YFSETQ. This CDR3 contains 16 residues. Here the CDR3 reads CASSLLGAGAYNEQFF. CDR3 DNA sequence: TGCGCCAGCAGCTTGTTAGGCGCGGGTGCGTACAATGAGCAGTTCTTC.